Following are 19 T cell receptor beta chains from one sample sequenced in a study of CD8 T cells in Susac syndrome. The RNA, roughly 0.45 to 1 ug, was put through reverse transcription using random hexamers. A single record per CDR3 protein comes from TCRdb applying MiXCR to the immunoSEQ multiplex PCR reads. The sample yields about 290,000 distinct CDR3 sequences, 85% seen once. The sequenced sample was CD8+ T cells from PBMCs. The receptors come from a human donor with multiple sclerosis.

J is TRBJ2-3 and V is TRBV29-1; the D is unclear. Germline lookup yields CDR1 SQVTM and CDR2 ANQGSEA. The CDR3 has 14 residues. The CDR3 sequence: CSTLLAIPTDTQYF. The DNA for the CDR3 is TGCAGTACCCTTCTGGCGATTCCCACAGATACGCAGTATTTT.

The rearrangement links TRBV4-3 to TRBJ1-3, with D unclear. This CDR3 has 16 residues. Trimming left V 0 bases short and J 0 bases short, with 9 bases between. The V gene's germline CDR1 is LGHNA and CDR2 YSLEER. This CDR3 reads CASSQDRSRSGNTIYF. In DNA form, the CDR3 reads TGCGCCAGCAGCCAAGATCGTTCACGCTCTGGAAACACCATATATTTT.

V gene TRBV27 combines with J gene TRBJ2-3; 8 bases map to TRBD2. The ends lost 4 bases at V and 0 bases at J; junction bases unmatched: 15. Per the germline V gene, CDR1 is MNHEY and CDR2 is SMNVEV (reference sequence). CDR3 length: 19 residues. The CDR3 reads CASSSLGMLAGLSTDTQYF. The CDR3 region has the DNA TGTGCCAGCAGTTCCCTCGGAATGTTAGCGGGACTTAGCACAGATACGCAGTATTTT.

The rearrangement links TRBV7-9 to TRBJ2-1; D not certain. Trimming pared 0 bases from V and 5 bases from J, leaving 11 bases between. CDR1 SEHNR and CDR2 FQNEAQ come from the germline V gene (reference sequence). The CDR3 runs to 15 residues. The CDR3 DNA reads TGTGCCAGCAGCTTAGCACCCGCCGAGGACAATGAGCAGTTCTTC. Its translation is CASSLAPAEDNEQFF.

The genes are TRBV14 and TRBJ2-7; 9 bases line up with TRBD1. Germline values: CDR1 SGHDN, CDR2 FVKESK. Trimming took 1 base from V and 3 from J; bases not matched to a gene: 7. The CDR3 spans 16 residues. The CDR3 loop is CASSQGAGTGYYEQYF. In DNA form, the CDR3 reads TGTGCCAGCAGCCAAGGAGCCGGGACAGGGTACTACGAGCAGTACTTC.

The CDR3 sequence is CASSQVRDRDYTIYF. Written as DNA, the CDR3 is TGCGCCAGCAGCCAAGTCCGGGACAGGGATTACACCATATATTTT. The V call is TRBV4-1, the J call TRBJ1-3; 9 positions agree with TRBD1. The ends lost 1 base at V and 8 bases at J; junction bases unmatched: 6. The CDR3 sequence is 15 residues long. CDR1 is MGHRA and CDR2 is YSYEKL in the germline V gene.

This sequence joins TRBV27 and TRBJ2-7; D gene ambiguous. CDR3 length: 15 amino acids. Trimming took off 3 bases at V and 1 base at J, with 13 bases between the two ends. CDR1 and CDR2 (germline): MNHEY, SMNVEV (reference sequence). The CDR3 loop is CASSFIGFASYEQYF. The CDR3 coding sequence is TGTGCCAGCAGTTTCATTGGCTTCGCATCCTACGAGCAGTACTTC.

The chain has TRBV11-2 and TRBJ2-1; D not resolved. The CDR3 loop spans 12 amino acids. Germline values: CDR1 SGHAT, CDR2 FQNNGV. V was trimmed by 1 base and J by 10 bases, leaving 8 bases between them. This CDR3 reads CASSLASLEQFF. In DNA form, the CDR3 reads TGTGCCAGCAGCTTAGCCTCCCTCGAGCAGTTCTTC.

V usage is TRBV20-1 and J usage is TRBJ2-1; D gene ambiguous. The CDR3 runs to 13 residues. Germline V gene data show CDR1 as DFQATT and CDR2 as SNEGSKA (reference sequence). The DNA for the CDR3 is TGCAGCCCCCAGGAGAGCCGATACAATGAGCAGTTCTTC. This gives the protein CSPQESRYNEQFF.

This clonotype was counted only a few times. This chain uses TRBV9 with TRBJ2-7; D gene unclear. Germline-derived CDR1 and CDR2 are SGDLS and YYNGEE. This CDR3 contains 15 residues. Trimming shortened V by 3 bases and J by 0 bases, and 13 bases separated the two germline ends. The CDR3, as DNA: TGTGCCAGCAGCGAGGGCGCTGGCCCCTCCTACGAGCAGTACTTC. As protein: CASSEGAGPSYEQYF.

This clonotype was picked up one time. The CDR3 DNA reads TGTGCCAGCAGCCCCAGCGGGACTAGGATCGGTGAGCAGTTCTTC. Its translation: CASSPSGTRIGEQFF. The chain combines TRBV3-1 with TRBJ2-1, with 8 bases aligning to TRBD2. This CDR3 comprises 15 residues. CDR1 LGHDT and CDR2 YNNKEL come from the germline V gene (reference sequence). V shed 4 bases and J 9 bases; nucleotides not matched to a gene: 11.

The CDR3 spells CASSYEDYEQYF. CDR3 nucleotides: TGTGCCAGCAGCTACGAGGACTACGAGCAGTACTTC. V gene TRBV11-2 combines with J gene TRBJ2-7; the D is unclear. V shed 4 bases and J shed 3 bases, with 7 bases lying between them. CDR3 length: 12 amino acids. The germline CDR1 and CDR2 sequences are SGHAT and FQNNGV.

V is TRBV29-1 and J is TRBJ2-1, with D unresolved. CDR3 length: 13 residues. V was clipped by 3 bases and J by 0 bases, with 6 bases between them. The V gene's germline CDR1 is SQVTM and CDR2 ANQGSEA. CDR3 loop: CSVDLASYNEQFF. In DNA, the CDR3 is TGCAGCGTTGACCTCGCCTCCTACAATGAGCAGTTCTTC.

V is TRBV5-4 and J is TRBJ2-1; 13 bases agree with TRBD2. V lost 5 bases to trimming and J lost 8 bases; unmatched junction nucleotides: 10. Germline V gene lookup returns CDR1 SGHNT and CDR2 YYREEE (reference sequence). The CDR3 runs 16 residues. The CDR3 spells CASRKVGLAGVYEQFF. CDR3 sequence (DNA): TGTGCCAGCAGAAAGGTAGGACTAGCGGGAGTTTATGAGCAGTTCTTC. The whole variable domain, filled in from reference TRBV5-4 and TRBJ2-1, reads ETGVTQSPTHLIKTRGQQVTLRCSSQSGHNTVSWYQQALGQGPQFIFQYYREEENGRGNFPPRFSGLQFPNYSSELNVNALELDDSALYLCASRKVGLAGVYEQFFGPGTRLTVL.

The chain recombines TRBV27 with TRBJ2-3, with TRBD1 as a possible D gene (6 bases). Germline loops: CDR1 MNHEY, CDR2 SMNVEV (reference sequence). The CDR3 runs to 15 residues. Trimming shortened V by 4 bases and J by 0 bases, and 11 bases separated the two germline ends. CDR3 loop: CASSSYRASTDTQYF. The CDR3 region has the DNA TGTGCCAGCAGTTCATACAGGGCCAGCACAGATACGCAGTATTTT.

The chain has TRBV4-3 and TRBJ2-3; D not resolved. V lost 1 base to trimming and J lost 2 bases, with 16 bases between them. The CDR3 length is 17 residues. Germline V gene lookup returns CDR1 LGHNA and CDR2 YSLEER. CDR3 nucleotide sequence: TGCGCCAGCAGCCAAGGAACGTTTCGTGGGTCCACAGATACGCAGTATTTT. Translating gives CASSQGTFRGSTDTQYF.

This chain uses TRBV11-2 with TRBJ2-7, with 8 nucleotides matching TRBD1. The CDR3 totals 14 residues. CDR1 is SGHAT, CDR2 FQNNGV, per germline. J gave up 2 bases and V 4 bases, and 4 bases lay outside the gene matches. CDR3 coding DNA: TGTGCCAGCAGCTCCAGGGACAGGACCTACGAGCAGTACTTC. Amino acids: CASSSRDRTYEQYF.

The V call is TRBV11-3, the J call TRBJ1-5; 8 bases map to TRBD1. This CDR3 contains 17 residues. Germline CDR1 SGHNT, CDR2 YENEEA. Trimming removed 2 bases from V and 5 bases from J; junction bases left unmatched: 11. The CDR3 DNA sequence: TGTGCCAGCAGCTTATTGTCCGGCGGACAGGGACATCAGCCCCAGCATTTT. Its protein is CASSLLSGGQGHQPQHF.

The genes are TRBV30 and TRBJ1-2; TRBD1 might be the D (5 bases). Trimming took off 1 base at V and 2 bases at J, with 5 bases between the two ends. This CDR3 has 12 amino acids. Germline V gives CDR1 GTSNPN, CDR2 SVGIG (reference sequence). Here the CDR3 reads CAWSEGNYGYTF. As DNA, the CDR3 is TGTGCCTGGAGTGAGGGGAACTATGGCTACACCTTC.